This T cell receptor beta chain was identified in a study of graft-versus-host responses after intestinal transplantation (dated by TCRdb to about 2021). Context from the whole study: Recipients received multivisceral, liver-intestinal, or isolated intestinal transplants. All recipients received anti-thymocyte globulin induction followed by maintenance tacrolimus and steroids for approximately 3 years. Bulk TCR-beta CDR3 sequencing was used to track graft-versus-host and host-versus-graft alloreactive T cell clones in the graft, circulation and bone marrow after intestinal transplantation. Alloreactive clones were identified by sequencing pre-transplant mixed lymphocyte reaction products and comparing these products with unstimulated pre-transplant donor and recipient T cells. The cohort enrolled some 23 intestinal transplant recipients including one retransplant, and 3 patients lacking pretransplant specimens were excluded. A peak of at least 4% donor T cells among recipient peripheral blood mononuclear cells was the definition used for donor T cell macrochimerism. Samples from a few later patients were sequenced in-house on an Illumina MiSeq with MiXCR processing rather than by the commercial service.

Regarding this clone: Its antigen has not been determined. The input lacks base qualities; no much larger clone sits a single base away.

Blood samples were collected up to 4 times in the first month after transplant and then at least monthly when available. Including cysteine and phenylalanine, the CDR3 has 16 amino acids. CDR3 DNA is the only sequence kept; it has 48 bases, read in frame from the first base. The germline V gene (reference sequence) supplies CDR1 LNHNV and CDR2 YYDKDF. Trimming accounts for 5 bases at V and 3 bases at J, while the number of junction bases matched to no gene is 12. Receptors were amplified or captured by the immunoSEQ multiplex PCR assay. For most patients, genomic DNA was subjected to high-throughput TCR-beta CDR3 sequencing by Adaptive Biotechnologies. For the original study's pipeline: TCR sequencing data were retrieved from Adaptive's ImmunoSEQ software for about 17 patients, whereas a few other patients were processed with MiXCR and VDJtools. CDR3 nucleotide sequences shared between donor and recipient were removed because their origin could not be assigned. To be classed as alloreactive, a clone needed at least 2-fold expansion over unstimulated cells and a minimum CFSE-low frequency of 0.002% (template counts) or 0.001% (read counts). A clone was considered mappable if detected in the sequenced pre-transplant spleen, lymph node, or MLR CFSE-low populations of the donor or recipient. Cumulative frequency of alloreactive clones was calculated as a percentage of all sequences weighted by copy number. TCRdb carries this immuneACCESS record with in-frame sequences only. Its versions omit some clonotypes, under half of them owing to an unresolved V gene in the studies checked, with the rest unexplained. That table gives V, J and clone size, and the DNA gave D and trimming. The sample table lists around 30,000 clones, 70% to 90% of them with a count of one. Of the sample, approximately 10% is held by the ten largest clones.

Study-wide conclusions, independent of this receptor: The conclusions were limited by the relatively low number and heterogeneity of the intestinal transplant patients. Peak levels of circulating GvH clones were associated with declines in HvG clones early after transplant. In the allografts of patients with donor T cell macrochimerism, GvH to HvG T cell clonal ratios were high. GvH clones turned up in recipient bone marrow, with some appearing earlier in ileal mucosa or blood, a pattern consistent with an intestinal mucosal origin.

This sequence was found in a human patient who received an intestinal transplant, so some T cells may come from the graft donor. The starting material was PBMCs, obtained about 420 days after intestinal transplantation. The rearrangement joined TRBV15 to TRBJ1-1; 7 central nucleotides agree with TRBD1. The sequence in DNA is TGTGCCACCAGCCCGGGAGGGGGCAGAGGGTACACTGAAGCTTTCTTT. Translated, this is CATSPGGGRGYTEAFF.